The source of this T cell receptor (beta chain) is a study of OX40 agonist ivuxolimab in advanced cancers. Study-level information: A history of anti-PD-1, anti-PD-L1 or anti-CTLA-4 therapy was acceptable, and about 40% had some.

This clone has only one observation. The germline gives CDR1 SGHDT, CDR2 YYEEEE. After removal of 5 bases from V and 3 bases from J, the junction contained 6 bases not matched to a gene. The CDR3 sequence is 15 residues long. Generated by immunoSEQ multiplex PCR, the TCRdb table keeps only in-frame clones and is missing some. The sample lists roughly 25,000 clones; 70% to 90% were seen once. The receptor comes from an adult with an advanced solid tumor such as melanoma, head and neck, liver or kidney cancer. The gene calls are TRBV5-6 and TRBJ2-7, with 12 bases identical to TRBD1. Specimen: CD4+ or CD8+ T cells sorted from blood, collected in a trial of the OX40 agonist ivuxolimab. DNA of the CDR3: TGTGCCAGCAGTCTTGGGACAGGGGGCTTCTACGAGCAGTACTTC. This translates into CASSLGTGGFYEQYF.